These T cell receptor beta chains were read from a single sample in a study of blood T cell repertoires in COVID-19. Assay: immunoSEQ multiplex PCR; the TCRdb copy retains only in-frame clones and omits some. This sample carries about 290,000 clones, around four fifths of them seen once, and the ten largest clones take 4.1%. Input material: peripheral blood. These TCRs come from a woman aged 45-65 years with active or convalescent COVID-19. Both conserved end residues are part of each CDR3. The D gene is left open where the match is weak. Expanded clones are given a class, and other clones once, few, many or no size at all.

V	length	J	size	D	DNA	CDR3
TRBV10-2	14	TRBJ1-1	.	.	TGCGCCAGCAGTGAGGCCAGGGATAACACTGAAGCTTTCTTT	CASSEARDNTEAFF
TRBV30	14	TRBJ2-7	.	.	TGTGCCTGGAGTGTAACAGGGAGTCCCTACGAGCAGTACTTC	CAWSVTGSPYEQYF
TRBV12-2	16	TRBJ1-5	.	.	TGTGCAAGTCGCTTAGATCCAGGGGGCGCAAGGCAGCCCCAGCATTTT	CASRLDPGGARQPQHF
TRBV10-3	13	TRBJ1-2	.	TRBD1	TGTGCCATCAGCGTGGACAGGGATGATGGCTACACCTTC	CAISVDRDDGYTF
TRBV6-1	14	TRBJ2-7	.	TRBD1	TGTGCCAGCAGTGAACGGACAGGGGCCTCCGAGCAGTACTTC	CASSERTGASEQYF
TRBV10-1	16	TRBJ2-5	.	TRBD2	TGCGCCAGCAGTGAAGGTGGTAGCGGGACCCAAGAGACCCAGTACTTC	CASSEGGSGTQETQYF
TRBV11-2	15	TRBJ2-1	once	TRBD2	TGTGCCAGCAGCCCACTAGCGGGAGACTACAATGAGCAGTTCTTC	CASSPLAGDYNEQFF
TRBV9	17	TRBJ2-3	.	TRBD2	TGTGCCAGCAGCGCTACTAGCGGAAGCTGGGCTGCAGATACGCAGTATTTT	CASSATSGSWAADTQYF
TRBV5-6	15	TRBJ2-1	.	.	TGTGCCAGCACCCTATATGGTTACGATTTTAATGAGCAGTTCTTC	CASTLYGYDFNEQFF
TRBV9	14	TRBJ2-7	.	.	TGTGCCAGCAGCGTACATGGGGACAAGTACGAGCAGTACTTC	CASSVHGDKYEQYF
TRBV7-8	22	TRBJ1-6	.	TRBD1	TGTGCCAGCAGCTTAGGTGGGACAGGGGGCCGAATCGACCGATCCTATAATTCACCCCTCCACTTT	CASSLGGTGGRIDRSYNSPLHF
TRBV10-3	12	TRBJ1-1	many	.	TGTGCCATCAGTGACCAGGGGAGAGAAGCTTTCTTT	CAISDQGREAFF
TRBV6-4	15	TRBJ2-3	.	TRBD2	TGTGCCAGCAGTTTCACTAGCGGTACTACAGATACGCAGTATTTT	CASSFTSGTTDTQYF
TRBV6-1	14	TRBJ1-4	.	.	TGTGCCAGCAGTGATGCAGGGGTCAGCGAAAAACTGTTTTTT	CASSDAGVSEKLFF
TRBV28	15	TRBJ2-2	.	.	TGTGCCAGCAGTGCGAGAGGGCTGGGCACCGGGGAGCTGTTTTTT	CASSARGLGTGELFF
TRBV11-3	13	TRBJ2-1	.	.	TGTGCCAGCAGCTTAGGTCCCGGGAATGAGCAGTTCTTC	CASSLGPGNEQFF
TRBV7-9	15	TRBJ1-1	.	TRBD1	TGTGCCAGCAGCTTGAGGAGACAGGGAGAAACTGAAGCTTTCTTT	CASSLRRQGETEAFF
TRBV5-1	15	TRBJ2-1	many	TRBD1	TGCGCCAGCAGCTACTCACCGGACAGGGGGAATGAGCAGTTCTTC	CASSYSPDRGNEQFF
TRBV2	16	TRBJ1-3	.	TRBD1	TGTGCCAGCAGTTTTTACAGGGGCGACTCTGGAAACACCATATATTTT	CASSFYRGDSGNTIYF
TRBV2	13	TRBJ1-2	few	.	TGTGCCAGCCTCCCGCCAGGGCACTATGGCTACACCTTC	CASLPPGHYGYTF
TRBV27	17	TRBJ2-7	.	TRBD2	TGTGCCAGCAGTTTAAGGCGGGGAGTAGCGGGAGCCCACGAGCAGTACTTC	CASSLRRGVAGAHEQYF
TRBV7-5	17	TRBJ2-6	.	.	TGTGTCAAAAGCCCCCGGGACAGGGGTGTAGGGGCCAACGTCCTGACTTTC	CVKSPRDRGVGANVLTF
TRBV25-1	14	TRBJ1-1	.	.	TGTGCCAGCAGTGAATTTACGGCAGGGGTGATTGGTTTCTTT	CASSEFTAGVIGFF
TRBV19	13	TRBJ1-5	.	.	TGTGCCAGCCAGGGCCCCGGCAATCAGCCCCAGCATTTT	CASQGPGNQPQHF
TRBV9	14	TRBJ1-2	.	.	TGTGCCAGCAGCGTACTTCCCGCTAACTATGGCTACACCTTC	CASSVLPANYGYTF
TRBV5-1	15	TRBJ2-7	.	TRBD1	TGCGCCAGCAGCTTGGGGACAGGACGGCCGTACGAGCAGTACTTC	CASSLGTGRPYEQYF
TRBV7-9	15	TRBJ1-4	.	TRBD1	TGTGCCAGCAGCTTACTACAGGGGAAAAATGAAAAACTGTTTTTT	CASSLLQGKNEKLFF
TRBV7-8	15	TRBJ2-5	.	TRBD1	TGTGCCAGCAGCATCAGACAGGGGGCAGGAGAGACCCAGTACTTC	CASSIRQGAGETQYF
TRBV5-1	16	TRBJ1-4	.	.	TGCGCCAGCAGCCAACAGAGTTCCCGGCAACGCGAAAAACTGTTTTTT	CASSQQSSRQREKLFF
TRBV6-7	19	TRBJ2-7	.	.	TGTGCCAGCAGTTACTCGAGGGGACACCGAAGGGCGCGGATAAACGAGCAGTACTTC	CASSYSRGHRRARINEQYF
TRBV19	15	TRBJ2-7	.	TRBD2	TGTGCCAGTAGTTCCCCCGGGACTAGGGCCTACGAGCAGTACTTC	CASSSPGTRAYEQYF
TRBV15	16	TRBJ2-3	.	TRBD1	TGTGCCACCAGCACCCGGACAGGGGGGTTCACAGATACGCAGTATTTT	CATSTRTGGFTDTQYF
TRBV29-1	14	TRBJ1-1	.	.	TGCAGCGTAGCGGTGGGGGGTGTGAACACTGAAGCTTTCTTT	CSVAVGGVNTEAFF
TRBV5-1	15	TRBJ2-7	few	TRBD1	TGCGCCAGCAGTTCTTACGGGACAGGAAGCTACGAGCAGTACTTC	CASSSYGTGSYEQYF
TRBV30	15	TRBJ2-5	.	TRBD2	TGTGCCTGGAGTGTAGGGGGACTAGCGTCGGGGACCCAGTACTTC	CAWSVGGLASGTQYF
TRBV12-1	14	TRBJ1-1	.	.	TGTGCCAGCTTCGGGTCGAGGGTAACCACTGAAGCTTTCTTT	CASFGSRVTTEAFF
TRBV28	14	TRBJ1-1	once	.	TGTGCCAGCACCAAACTCCCGTCGAACACTGAAGCTTTCTTT	CASTKLPSNTEAFF
TRBV28	12	TRBJ1-5	.	.	TGTGCCAGCAGTTCACAATATCAGCCCCAGCATTTT	CASSSQYQPQHF
TRBV4-2	14	TRBJ2-7	.	TRBD2	TGTGCCAGCAGCCAATTCGCGGGGGGGGACGAGCAGTACTTC	CASSQFAGGDEQYF
TRBV11-2	16	TRBJ2-5	.	TRBD2	TGTGCCAGCAGCCTTTCAGCGGGAGGGCTGGAAGAGACCCAGTACTTC	CASSLSAGGLEETQYF
TRBV28	17	TRBJ2-1	.	TRBD1	TGTGCCAGCAGTTTGTGGCAAGGACAGGGATCCAACAATGAGCAGTTCTTC	CASSLWQGQGSNNEQFF
TRBV5-1	16	TRBJ2-7	.	TRBD2	TGCGCCAGCAGCTTGGAGTCGGCTAGCGGGAGTAACGAGCAGTACTTC	CASSLESASGSNEQYF
TRBV9	14	TRBJ1-5	.	TRBD1	TGTGCCAGCAGCGAGGGGACAGAGAATCAGCCCCAGCATTTT	CASSEGTENQPQHF
TRBV9	15	TRBJ1-2	.	TRBD1	TGTGCCAGCAGCGCCCGACAGGGGACCGCGGGGGGCTACACCTTC	CASSARQGTAGGYTF
TRBV12-3/TRBV12-4	13	TRBJ1-2	.	.	TGTGCCAGCAGTTTACTGACAGACTATGGCTACACCTTC	CASSLLTDYGYTF
TRBV2	17	TRBJ2-3	.	TRBD2	TGTGCCAGCAGTGTGGCGACTAGCGGGAGCGGGCCAGATACGCAGTATTTT	CASSVATSGSGPDTQYF
TRBV11-2	16	TRBJ1-2	.	.	TGTGCCAGCAGCTTAGATCGCAGCGGGGGCAGATATGGCTACACCTTC	CASSLDRSGGRYGYTF
TRBV27	16	TRBJ2-6	once	.	TGTGCCAGCAGTTTCTTGCAGTCCTCTGGGGCCAACGTCCTGACTTTC	CASSFLQSSGANVLTF
TRBV6-5	15	TRBJ1-3	.	.	TGTGCCAGCACCCTAGGGGCAAAGTCCGGAAACACCATATATTTT	CASTLGAKSGNTIYF
TRBV28	16	TRBJ2-1	.	.	TGTGCCAGCAGTCCCGCCGAGGCCTTCTACTACAATGAGCAGTTCTTC	CASSPAEAFYYNEQFF
TRBV6-5	15	TRBJ2-7	.	.	TGTGCCAGAAGGCCCGCTATGGGGCAGCCCTACGAGCAGTACTTC	CARRPAMGQPYEQYF
TRBV9	16	TRBJ2-1	.	TRBD2	TGTGCCAGCAGCAAAGCAGGTAGCGGGAGTTACAATGAGCAGTTCTTC	CASSKAGSGSYNEQFF
TRBV19	15	TRBJ2-1	.	TRBD1	TGTGCCAGCCGACCTGGGACAGACCCCTACAATGAGCAGTTCTTC	CASRPGTDPYNEQFF
TRBV19	15	TRBJ2-2	.	TRBD1	TGTGCCAGTAGTTTTGCGGGACAGGGCACCGGGGAGCTGTTTTTT	CASSFAGQGTGELFF
TRBV27	13	TRBJ2-7	.	.	TGTGCCAGCAGCCGCCCATCCGCCAGGGAGCAGTACTTC	CASSRPSAREQYF
TRBV5-4	13	TRBJ1-2	.	.	TGTGCCAGCAGCCCAGGGGCCAACTATGGCTACACCTTC	CASSPGANYGYTF
TRBV3-1/TRBV3-2	20	TRBJ2-3	.	.	TGTGCCAGCAGCCCACCTAGGCGTCTCCCTTCCCTATTATTCGCAGATACGCAGTATTTT	CASSPPRRLPSLLFADTQYF
TRBV18	15	TRBJ2-2	.	.	TGTGCCAGCTCACCCAGGGGGACTAACACCGGGGAGCTGTTTTTT	CASSPRGTNTGELFF